What follows are 23 T cell receptor beta chains derived from one specimen sequenced in a study of CD8+ T cells in alopecia areata. Extracted RNA was reverse transcribed into cDNA, the sequencing template. Some clones are missing from TCRdb's copy, which holds only in-frame ones; the method was immunoSEQ multiplex PCR. The table shows 110,000 to 150,000 clones, with about 60% occurring only once. The starting material was CD4+ T cells sorted from blood, obtained at week 0. The source of these receptors is a human donor with alopecia areata.

This clone was counted a single time. The genes are TRBV2 and TRBJ1-2; TRBD1 matches 8 bases. Germline V CDR1 and CDR2: SNHLY, FYNNEI. The CDR3 consists of 18 residues. Trimming at V came to 2 bases and at J to 3 bases, leaving 14 bases not matched to a gene. In DNA form, the CDR3 reads TGTGCCAGCAGTGAATCACGGGACAGGCGACACCCTGACTATGGCTACACCTTC. Translation gives CASSESRDRRHPDYGYTF.

The chain is built from TRBV28 and TRBJ2-1, with D perhaps TRBD1 (5 bases). The germline gives CDR1 MDHEN, CDR2 SYDVKM. The CDR3 contains 15 residues. Deletions cut 2 bases from V and 4 bases from J, with 12 bases between. The CDR3 DNA reads as TGTGCCAGCAGTTTAGGGCAGGGCCTTTACAATGAGCAGTTCTTC. It yields the protein CASSLGQGLYNEQFF.

This sequence joins TRBV29-1 and TRBJ1-1, with D possibly TRBD1 on 6 matching bases. The CDR3 covers 13 residues. Germline CDR1 and CDR2: SQVTM and ANQGSEA. V shed 5 bases and J shed 0 bases, with 10 bases lying between them. In DNA, the CDR3 is TGCAGCGTTCGGGGGCACCTGAACACTGAAGCTTTCTTT. Translating gives CSVRGHLNTEAFF. The variable domain in full, completed from reference TRBV29-1 and TRBJ1-1, reads SAVISQKPSRDICQRGTSLTIQCQVDSQVTMMFWYRQQPGQSLTLIATANQGSEATYESGFVIDKFPISRPNLTFSTLTVSNMSPEDSSIYLCSVRGHLNTEAFFGQGTRLTVV.

Concerning this clone: Other DNA sequences in this sample translate to the same CDR3. The V call is TRBV30, the J call TRBJ2-2, with 9 nucleotides matching TRBD1. After removal of 4 bases from V and 1 base from J, the junction contained 1 base not matched to a gene. The CDR3 spans 14 residues. Germline V gene sequence: CDR1 GTSNPN, CDR2 SVGIG (reference sequence). The DNA for the CDR3 is TGTGCCTGGACGGGACAGGGGAACACCGGGGAGCTGTTTTTT. Amino acids: CAWTGQGNTGELFF.

V gene TRBV27 combines with J gene TRBJ1-5; D not certain. The ends were cut back, 6 bases at V and 4 bases at J, with 10 bases in the middle. Germline V lookup: CDR1 MNHEY, CDR2 SMNVEV (reference sequence). This CDR3 spans 13 amino acids. CDR3 protein: CASSRTANQPQHF. The CDR3 nucleotides are TGTGCCAGCAGCCGGACGGCAAATCAGCCCCAGCATTTT.

This rearrangement joins TRBV5-1 to TRBJ2-6; D tentatively fits TRBD1 or TRBD2 (6 bases each). V dropped 6 bases and J dropped 0 bases, with 16 bases sitting between them. This CDR3 region has 17 residues. CDR1 is SGHRS and CDR2 is YFSETQ in the germline V gene. CDR3 nucleotides: TGCGCCAGCACCCCTGGGGGGCTGATCTCTGGGGCCAACGTCCTGACTTTC. This sequence encodes CASTPGGLISGANVLTF. Together with reference TRBV5-1 and TRBJ2-6, the CDR3 gives the full variable domain: KAGVTQTPRYLIKTRGQQVTLSCSPISGHRSVSWYQQTPGQGLQFLFEYFSETQRNKGNFPGRFSGRQFSNSRSEMNVSTLELGDSALYLCASTPGGLISGANVLTFGAGSRLTVL.

This chain uses TRBV27 with TRBJ2-4; TRBD2 matches at 7 bases. The CDR3 is made up of 15 amino acids. J gave up 2 bases and V 6 bases, and 7 bases lay outside the gene matches. Germline CDR1 and CDR2: MNHEY and SMNVEV (reference sequence). The CDR3 here is CASRGEGWTKNIQYF. In DNA form, the CDR3 reads TGTGCCAGCAGGGGGGAGGGTTGGACCAAAAACATTCAGTACTTC.

DNA for the CDR3: TGTGCCAGCAGCCCTAGCCCTGGGACAGCAAAGTACCAAGAGACCCAGTACTTC. Its translation is CASSPSPGTAKYQETQYF. The chain recombines TRBV9 with TRBJ2-5; 7 bases agree with TRBD1. V lost 4 bases, J lost 0 bases, and 15 bases stayed unmatched. Germline loops: CDR1 SGDLS, CDR2 YYNGEE. This CDR3 contains 18 residues.

The chain uses TRBV30 and TRBJ1-2; D ambiguous. The ends were cut back, 1 base at V and 8 bases at J, with 20 bases in the middle. The germline V gene encodes CDR1 GTSNPN and CDR2 SVGIG (reference sequence). This CDR3 comprises 15 residues. CDR3: CAWSATRLAVVGYTF. DNA for the CDR3: TGTGCCTGGAGTGCAACTCGACTGGCTGTAGTCGGCTACACCTTC.

This clone was seen just once. Within the sample, other DNA sequences also encode this same CDR3. The CDR3: CASSETGNYGYTF. CDR3 bases: TGTGCCAGCAGTGAGACAGGGAACTATGGCTACACCTTC. This rearrangement joins TRBV25-1 to TRBJ1-2, with 7 bases fitting TRBD1. CDR1 and CDR2 (germline): MGHDK, SYGVNS. J was trimmed by 2 bases and V by 3 bases; bases with no gene match: 0. The length of the CDR3 is 13 residues.

This clone was counted only a few times. The V call is TRBV6-5, the J call TRBJ2-7; D remains unclear. CDR3 size: 16 residues. Trimming cost V 0 bases and J 0 bases, with 12 bases left between them. CDR1 and CDR2 from the germline V gene are MNHEY and SVGAGI. The CDR3 here is CASSYSMASGSYEQYF. CDR3 bases: TGTGCCAGCAGTTACTCGATGGCGTCAGGCTCCTACGAGCAGTACTTC.

This chain joins TRBV2 and TRBJ1-5; D ambiguous. Germline V gene lookup returns CDR1 SNHLY and CDR2 FYNNEI. V shed 4 bases and J shed 3 bases, with 4 bases lying between them. The CDR3 spans 12 residues. This chain's CDR3 is CASSGNNQPQHF. The CDR3 DNA is TGTGCCAGCAGTGGGAACAATCAGCCCCAGCATTTT.

This clone appeared once. This chain connects TRBV18 to TRBJ1-6, with a weak D call TRBD1 (5 bases). The V end lost 3 bases, the J end lost 6 bases, and 9 bases lay between the germline ends. CDR1 KGHSH and CDR2 LQKENI come from the germline V gene. The CDR3 extends over 14 amino acids. The CDR3 DNA reads as TGTGCCAGCTCACCGGGACGGGTTAATTCACCCCTCCACTTT. Its protein product is CASSPGRVNSPLHF.

This clone was picked up a small number of times. V usage is TRBV11-2 and J usage is TRBJ1-1; D is unresolved. Germline V gene sequence: CDR1 SGHAT, CDR2 FQNNGV. This CDR3 region has 9 residues. The ends were cut back, 5 bases at V and 8 bases at J, with 3 bases in the middle. The CDR3 spells CASSPEAFF. CDR3 nucleotide sequence: TGTGCCAGCAGCCCCGAAGCTTTCTTT.

CDR3 DNA: TGCAGCGGCTGCCGGGACAGGGGTGAAAAACTGTTTTTT. As protein: CSGCRDRGEKLFF. V and J are TRBV29-1 and TRBJ1-4, with 10 bases lining up with TRBD1. Trimming cost V 7 bases and J 7 bases; bases outside gene matches: 6. Germline CDR1 and CDR2: SQVTM and ANQGSEA. CDR3 length: 13 amino acids.

The chain carries TRBV30 and TRBJ1-4; D is unresolved. The CDR3 runs 13 residues. The germline CDR1 and CDR2 sequences are GTSNPN and SVGIG (reference sequence). V shed 5 bases and J shed 4 bases, with 11 bases lying between them. CDR3 bases: TGTGCCTGGGGAAGGCAGCTTAATGAAAAACTGTTTTTT. The encoded protein is CAWGRQLNEKLFF.

The chain is built from TRBV9 and TRBJ1-5, with D perhaps matching TRBD1 (6 bases). V was cut by 2 bases and J by 4 bases, with 13 bases left in between. The V gene's germline CDR1 is SGDLS and CDR2 YYNGEE. The CDR3 sequence is 15 residues long. The CDR3 DNA sequence: TGTGCCAGCAGCGTCCCGGGGGCGCTTAATCAGCCCCAGCATTTT. This gives the protein CASSVPGALNQPQHF.

This sequence joins TRBV10-3 and TRBJ1-2, with TRBD1 matching over 7 bases. The germline gives CDR1 ENHRY, CDR2 SYGVKD. There are 13 residues in the CDR3. V shed 4 bases, J shed 6 bases, and the junction held 5 bases outside the gene matches. The DNA for the CDR3 is TGTGCCATCAGTGTAGGGGGCGGCGATGGCTACACCTTC. It specifies CAISVGGGDGYTF.

This clone was picked up a small number of times. CDR3 sequence (DNA): TGCGCCAGCAGCTCCACCCCGGGAAACATCCTTTCTCGGGACAGGGGACTTGGAAAACTGTTTTTT. Amino acids: CASSSTPGNILSRDRGLGKLFF. This chain links TRBV5-1 with TRBJ1-4; 10 bases agree with TRBD1. Germline CDR1 is SGHRS and CDR2 is YFSETQ. Germline trimming cut 3 bases from V and 10 bases from J; bases unmatched to any gene: 30. The CDR3 is made up of 22 amino acids.

This clone was seen only a few times. V gene TRBV6-5 combines with J gene TRBJ1-6; unclear D gene. CDR1 MNHEY and CDR2 SVGAGI come from the germline V gene. The CDR3 has 13 residues. Trimming cost V 0 bases and J 9 bases, with 6 bases left between them. The CDR3 loop reads CASSYSIPSPLHF. DNA for the CDR3: TGTGCCAGCAGTTACTCGATCCCTTCACCCCTCCACTTT.

The chain uses TRBV10-3 and TRBJ2-3; D ambiguous. Trimming shortened V by 3 bases and J by 0 bases, and 7 bases separated the two germline ends. CDR1 and CDR2 from the germline V gene are ENHRY and SYGVKD. CDR3 length: 14 amino acids. The CDR3 reads CAISDTTSTDTQYF. The CDR3 nucleotides are TGTGCCATCAGTGACACAACTAGCACAGATACGCAGTATTTT.

The rearrangement joins TRBV27 to TRBJ2-7; perhaps D is TRBD1 or TRBD2 (6 bases each). The V end lost 8 bases, the J end lost 7 bases, and 18 bases lay between the germline ends. Germline values: CDR1 MNHEY, CDR2 SMNVEV (reference sequence). This CDR3 is 13 amino acids long. CDR3 sequence (DNA): TGTGCCAGCCGCCGGGGGCAAACGGGGGAGCAGTACTTC. Amino acids: CASRRGQTGEQYF.

This chain connects TRBV6-5 to TRBJ1-2, with D tentatively TRBD1 (5 bases). Per germline, CDR1 MNHEY and CDR2 SVGAGI. The CDR3 is made up of 15 amino acids. V shed 4 bases and J shed 0 bases, with 12 bases lying between them. The DNA for the CDR3 is TGTGCCAGCAGTTGGTCGGCAGGGTCTAACTATGGCTACACCTTC. It specifies CASSWSAGSNYGYTF.